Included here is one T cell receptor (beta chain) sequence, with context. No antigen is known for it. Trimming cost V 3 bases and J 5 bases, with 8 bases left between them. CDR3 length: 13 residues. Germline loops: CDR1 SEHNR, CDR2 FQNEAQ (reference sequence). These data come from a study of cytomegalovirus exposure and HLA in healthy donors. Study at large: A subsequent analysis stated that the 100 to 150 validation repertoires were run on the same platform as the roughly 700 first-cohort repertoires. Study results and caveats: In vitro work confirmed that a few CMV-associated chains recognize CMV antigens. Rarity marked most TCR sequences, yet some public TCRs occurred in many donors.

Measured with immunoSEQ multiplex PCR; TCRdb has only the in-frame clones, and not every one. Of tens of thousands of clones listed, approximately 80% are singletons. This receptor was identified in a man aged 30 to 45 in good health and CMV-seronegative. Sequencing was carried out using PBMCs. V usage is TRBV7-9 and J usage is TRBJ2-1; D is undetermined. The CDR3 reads CASSFPSNNEQFF. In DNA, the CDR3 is TGTGCCAGCAGCTTCCCGAGCAACAATGAGCAGTTCTTC.